The sequence of this T cell receptor (beta chain) was determined in a study of control samples from healthy donors and cancer patients. Clones were read by immunoSEQ multiplex PCR, and TCRdb kept only the in-frame ones, dropping some. The sample has roughly 100,000 clones; roughly 89% are singletons. This clone was detected a few times. Trimming left V 5 bases short and J 4 bases short, with 13 bases between. The CDR3 length is 14 residues. Germline CDR1 is MNHEY and CDR2 is SMNVEV (reference sequence). The sample was PBMCs. J is TRBJ2-3 and V is TRBV27; D not certain. This TCR was recovered from a man aged 55 to 70 with lung cancer. DNA of the CDR3: TGTGCCAGCAGTCTAGGCCCCGCGGCAGATACGCAGTATTTT. Its translation is CASSLGPAADTQYF.